Listed here are 24 T cell receptor beta chains from one sample, sequenced in a study of beta chain features in type 1 diabetes (dated by TCRdb to 2016 to 2019). Here is what the overall study found, with its caveats: Type 1 diabetes patients showed a moderate but significant shortening of TCRB CDR3 length in all four CD4+ subsets.

Their antigens are not known. To prepare the library, the immunoSEQ multiplex PCR assay was applied. The High Capacity cDNA Reverse Transcription Kit was used to reverse transcribe all of the isolated RNA, meaning that expressed TCRB transcripts were what got sequenced. TCRdb retrieved this table from immuneACCESS and kept in-frame rearrangements only. Not all clones are present; in checked studies, unresolved V genes account for under half, and no reason is known for the remainder. This sample is represented by under 300,000 clones; 16% of them were singletons. The ten largest account for 0.08% to 0.095% of the sample. The sample consisted of naive CD4+ T cells from blood. The cell subset or site label corresponds to: true naive CD4+ T cells. The receptors shown here come from a man aged 25-45 years with type 1 diabetes.

The chain links TRBV30 to TRBJ1-2, with D perhaps matching TRBD1 (5 bases). Germline CDR1 is GTSNPN and CDR2 is SVGIG (reference sequence). The CDR3 has 14 amino acids. V lost 0 bases and J lost 4, with 12 bases in between. The CDR3 loop is CAWSVRGGIYGYTF. CDR3 sequence (DNA): TGTGCCTGGAGTGTACGCGGGGGGATCTATGGCTACACCTTC.

The V and J genes are TRBV6-6 and TRBJ2-3, with no clear D. From germline, CDR1 is MNHNY and CDR2 SVGAGI (reference sequence). The CDR3 runs to 11 residues. V was pared by 3 bases and J by 4 bases, with 2 bases between. Here the CDR3 reads CASSYADTQYF. DNA of the CDR3: TGTGCCAGCAGTTATGCAGATACGCAGTATTTT.

V is TRBV25-1 and J is TRBJ1-3; the D gene is possibly TRBD1 (5 bases). V lost 3 bases and J 8 bases, leaving 14 bases between the germline ends. Germline V CDR1 and CDR2: MGHDK, SYGVNS. The CDR3 is made up of 14 amino acids. CDR3 nucleotides: TGTGCCAGCAGTGATGCGGGGTCGGGGGACACCATATATTTT. It yields the protein CASSDAGSGDTIYF.

This clone was seen a handful of times. J is TRBJ2-7 and V is TRBV28; D possibly corresponds to TRBD1 (6 bases). Trimming removed 5 bases from V and 5 bases from J, with 13 bases in between. The CDR3 contains 13 residues. Looked up from germline, CDR1 is MDHEN and CDR2 is SYDVKM. The CDR3 loop is CASSTTGFDEQYF. As DNA, the CDR3 is TGTGCCAGCAGTACCACAGGGTTCGACGAGCAGTACTTC.

This clone turned up a few times. The chain employs TRBV4-3 and TRBJ2-1; D is perhaps TRBD2 (6 bases). The CDR3 has 16 residues. Germline CDR1 LGHNA, CDR2 YSLEER. The V and J ends lost 4 bases and 8 bases respectively, with 21 bases between them. The CDR3 bases are TGCGCCAGCAGCCTCCTCGCCAGCGGGTCCGGCGATGAGCAGTTCTTC. Protein sequence: CASSLLASGSGDEQFF.

A few counts support this clone. This chain links TRBV4-1 with TRBJ2-3, with D uncertain. The CDR3 runs to 17 residues. Trimming removed 1 base from V and 0 bases from J, with 14 bases in between. Germline lookup yields CDR1 MGHRA and CDR2 YSYEKL. The CDR3 nucleotides read TGCGCCAGCAGCCAAGGAAGACGGGCTTCTAGCACAGATACGCAGTATTTT. Translating gives CASSQGRRASSTDTQYF.

This rearrangement joins TRBV29-1 to TRBJ2-1; no clear D. Germline V gives CDR1 SQVTM, CDR2 ANQGSEA. The CDR3 has 10 residues. Trimming cost V 7 bases and J 4 bases, with 5 bases left between them. The CDR3, as DNA: TGCAGCGCAAAATACAATGAGCAGTTCTTC. It encodes CSAKYNEQFF.

The chain has TRBV6-5 and TRBJ2-5; D unclear. Looked up from germline, CDR1 is MNHEY and CDR2 is SVGAGI. The CDR3 covers 12 residues. V was cut by 8 bases and J by 5 bases, with 12 bases left in between. Here the CDR3 reads CASDLSRETQYF. DNA for the CDR3: TGTGCCAGCGACCTCTCCAGGGAGACCCAGTACTTC.

This chain uses TRBV7-2 with TRBJ2-4, with D unresolved. V was pared by 5 bases and J by 8 bases, with 16 bases between. This CDR3 has 14 amino acids. Germline CDR1 SGHTA, CDR2 FQGNSA. The CDR3 DNA sequence: TGTGCCAGCAGCATCAACCTCATGGTATACATTCAGTACTTC. Protein sequence: CASSINLMVYIQYF.

This clone was observed a few times. The CDR3 DNA is TGCAGCGTTGAAACTAATGAGCAGTTCTTC. This codes for CSVETNEQFF. The chain couples TRBV29-1 to TRBJ2-1, with D hard to call. This CDR3 is 10 amino acids long. Germline lookup yields CDR1 SQVTM and CDR2 ANQGSEA. With 2 bases removed from V and 7 bases from J, the gap between germline ends came to 3 bases.

Of note for this clone: Other nucleotide sequences from this sample produce the same CDR3. The rearrangement links TRBV29-1 to TRBJ1-1; D remains unclear. CDR1 and CDR2 from the germline V gene are SQVTM and ANQGSEA. Trimming removed 3 bases at V and 5 bases at J, with 10 bases between. The CDR3 has 12 residues. The DNA for the CDR3 is TGCAGCGTTGATCCGGGCGGGACTGAAGCTTTCTTT. Residues: CSVDPGGTEAFF.

The chain couples TRBV9 to TRBJ2-1; tentative D call: TRBD2 (6 bases). CDR1 and CDR2 from the germline V gene are SGDLS and YYNGEE. The V gene lost 4 bases and the J gene lost 4 bases, with 9 bases spanning the gap. This CDR3 region has 13 residues. The CDR3 reads CASSTGLYNEQFF. In DNA, the CDR3 is TGTGCCAGCAGCACAGGACTATACAATGAGCAGTTCTTC.

V usage is TRBV7-9 and J usage is TRBJ2-6; D remains unclear. The CDR3 consists of 15 residues. V was clipped by 1 base and J by 0 bases, with 4 bases between them. Per the germline V gene, CDR1 is SEHNR and CDR2 is FQNEAQ (reference sequence). The CDR3 DNA follows: TGTGCCAGCAGCTTAGACACCTCTGGGGCCAACGTCCTGACTTTC. Its protein product is CASSLDTSGANVLTF.

There are a few counts of this clone. V gene TRBV14 combines with J gene TRBJ2-5, with TRBD2 as a possible D gene (5 bases). The CDR3 has 15 amino acids. The V end was cut by 2 bases, the J end by 2 bases, with 12 bases between. Germline-derived CDR1 and CDR2 are SGHDN and FVKESK. The CDR3 DNA reads as TGTGCCAGCAGCCAACCCAGGACTGCTCAAGAGACCCAGTACTTC. It encodes CASSQPRTAQETQYF.

The V call is TRBV9, the J call TRBJ2-4; 9 positions agree with TRBD1. The CDR3 totals 19 residues. Germline V gene data show CDR1 as SGDLS and CDR2 as YYNGEE. Losses at the gene ends were 0 bases for V and 0 bases for J; bases not matched to a gene: 10. The CDR3 protein is CASSVGDRVGSLAKNIQYF. The DNA for the CDR3 is TGTGCCAGCAGCGTAGGGGACAGGGTCGGCTCACTAGCCAAAAACATTCAGTACTTC.

This clone was seen only a few times. This rearrangement joins TRBV15 to TRBJ2-5; 9 nucleotides match TRBD2. The CDR3 has 14 residues. Trimming removed 3 bases from V and 4 bases from J; junction bases left unmatched: 3. Germline V gives CDR1 LNHNV, CDR2 YYDKDF (reference sequence). This CDR3 reads CATSRDSGRETQYF. As DNA, the CDR3 is TGTGCCACCAGCAGGGATAGCGGGAGAGAGACCCAGTACTTC.

The V gene is TRBV4-3, the J gene TRBJ2-7; D is perhaps TRBD1 or TRBD2 (5 bases each). V lost 6 bases to trimming and J lost 1 base, with 10 bases between them. There are 13 residues in the CDR3. Germline assignment: CDR1 LGHNA and CDR2 YSLEER. The CDR3 region is CASSRDASYEQYF. CDR3 nucleotide sequence: TGCGCCAGCAGTCGGGACGCTTCCTACGAGCAGTACTTC.

This rearrangement joins TRBV5-6 to TRBJ2-1; TRBD2 matches 7 bases. The length of the CDR3 is 15 residues. Germline V gene sequence: CDR1 SGHDT, CDR2 YYEEEE. With 0 bases clipped from V and 3 bases from J, the junction kept 3 bases outside the gene matches. The CDR3 bases are TGTGCCAGCAGCTTGGCGTTAGCGGGCTACAATGAGCAGTTCTTC. As protein: CASSLALAGYNEQFF.

This sequence joins TRBV7-9 and TRBJ2-5; TRBD2 matches at 7 bases. This CDR3 contains 14 residues. Germline V lookup: CDR1 SEHNR, CDR2 FQNEAQ (reference sequence). The V and J ends lost 3 bases and 2 bases, in that order; junction bases with no gene match: 3. The CDR3 DNA reads as TGTGCCAGCAGCTTTGCTAGCGGACAAGAGACCCAGTACTTC. It specifies CASSFASGQETQYF.

There are a few counts of this clone. The chain uses TRBV7-2 and TRBJ2-2; no clear D gene. CDR1 SGHTA and CDR2 FQGNSA come from the germline V gene. The germline V and J ends were trimmed by 2 bases and 0 bases, with 4 bases remaining between them. The CDR3 covers 14 residues. The CDR3 region has the DNA TGTGCCAGCAGCTTATCCTCGAACACCGGGGAGCTGTTTTTT. As protein: CASSLSSNTGELFF.

This clone was detected a few times. The chain couples TRBV30 to TRBJ2-5, with 8 nucleotides matching TRBD2. J gave up 7 bases and V 5 bases, and 3 bases lay outside the gene matches. This CDR3 is built from 11 residues. Germline V gene sequence: CDR1 GTSNPN, CDR2 SVGIG (reference sequence). The CDR3 DNA follows: TGTGCCTGGGCCCGGGGGGGGACCCAGTACTTC. Translating gives CAWARGGTQYF.

Points on this clone: Additional DNA sequences in this sample encode the identical CDR3. The chain couples TRBV9 to TRBJ2-7, with 7 bases aligning to TRBD2. The CDR3 covers 15 residues. V gave up 0 bases and J gave up 3 bases; unmatched junction bases: 6. The germline gives CDR1 SGDLS, CDR2 YYNGEE. For the CDR3, the DNA is TGTGCCAGCAGCGTAGGACCTAGCGGAAGCTACGAGCAGTACTTC. Residues: CASSVGPSGSYEQYF. The full variable domain, rest sourced from reference TRBV9 and TRBJ2-7, is DSGVTQTPKHLITATGQRVTLRCSPRSGDLSVYWYQQSLDQGLQFLIQYYNGEERAKGNILERFSAQQFPDLHSELNLSSLELGDSALYFCASSVGPSGSYEQYFGPGTRLTVT.

To note about this clone: Other DNA variants within this sample encode the same CDR3. The CDR3 DNA reads as TGTGCCAGCAGCTTAGTCAATGAGCAGTTCTTC. Protein product: CASSLVNEQFF. The chain uses TRBV7-9 and TRBJ2-1; no clear D. The germline V gene has CDR1 SEHNR and CDR2 FQNEAQ (reference sequence). The CDR3 totals 11 residues. V gave up 1 base and J gave up 6 bases, with 1 base separating them.

There are a few counts of this clone. The chain couples TRBV29-1 to TRBJ2-1; 7 positions agree with TRBD1. The germline CDR1 and CDR2 sequences are SQVTM and ANQGSEA. This CDR3 is 15 amino acids long. The junction had 16 bases not matched to a gene; V was cut back by 4 bases and J by 10 bases. The CDR3 nucleotides read TGCAGCGTTGGGGTCCGGGGACAGAGCTCTCGGGAGCAGTTCTTC. Translating gives CSVGVRGQSSREQFF.